The 31 T cell receptor beta chains below come from one sample, sequenced in a study of blood T cell repertoires in COVID-19. The table came from immunoSEQ multiplex PCR; TCRdb's copy has only in-frame clones and leaves some out. This table has about 480,000 clones, roughly nine tenths appearing once. The sample taken for sequencing was PBMCs or T cells enriched from blood (not recorded which). The source is a woman aged 60 to 75 who had recovered from COVID-19.

This clone was seen only once. The J gene is TRBJ1-2, the V gene TRBV11-2; D may be TRBD1 (6 bases). In germline, CDR1 is SGHAT, CDR2 FQNNGV. The length of the CDR3 is 16 residues. V lost 6 bases to trimming and J lost 7 bases, with 24 bases between them. The CDR3 sequence is CASRSFEGHLTTGYTF. The CDR3 coding sequence is TGTGCCAGCAGGTCGTTTGAGGGACACCTGACTACTGGCTACACCTTC.

The chain recombines TRBV11-2 with TRBJ2-1; perhaps TRBD1 as D (6 bases). Germline V gene sequence: CDR1 SGHAT, CDR2 FQNNGV. CDR3 length: 15 residues. V was cut by 4 bases and J by 4 bases, with 14 bases left in between. The CDR3 spells CASSSWGRGYNEQFF. CDR3 sequence (DNA): TGTGCCAGCAGCTCCTGGGGCAGGGGATACAATGAGCAGTTCTTC.

The chain uses TRBV29-1 and TRBJ1-1, with a possible D match to TRBD1 (5 bases). Germline CDR1 is SQVTM and CDR2 is ANQGSEA. Between the trimmed V and J ends, which lost 6 bases and 1 base, there was a span of 15 bases. The CDR3 contains 14 residues. The CDR3 reads CSVGVLGANTEAFF. CDR3 bases: TGCAGCGTAGGGGTTTTAGGGGCGAACACTGAAGCTTTCTTT.

The chain joins TRBV29-1 to TRBJ2-6; 7 nucleotides agree with TRBD1. This CDR3 spans 17 amino acids. Germline V gene sequence: CDR1 SQVTM, CDR2 ANQGSEA. Losses at the gene ends were 5 bases for V and 1 base for J; bases not matched to a gene: 11. This chain's CDR3 is CSVRRLQGSSGANVLTF. The CDR3 nucleotides are TGCAGCGTTCGACGTTTACAGGGGAGTTCTGGGGCCAACGTCCTGACTTTC.

This chain uses TRBV7-9 with TRBJ2-2; 8 bases line up with TRBD1. Germline CDR1 is SEHNR and CDR2 is FQNEAQ (reference sequence). This CDR3 contains 15 residues. V shed 5 bases, J shed 7 bases, and the junction held 9 bases outside the gene matches. The CDR3 sequence is CASSANRGWIGELFF. The CDR3, as DNA: TGTGCCAGCAGCGCGAACAGGGGGTGGATCGGGGAGCTGTTTTTT. Full variable domain (remainder filled in from reference TRBV7-9 and TRBJ2-2): DTGVSQNPRHKITKRGQNVTFRCDPISEHNRLYWYRQTLGQGPEFLTYFQNEAQLEKSRLLSDRFSAERPKGSFSTLEIQRTEQGDSAMYLCASSANRGWIGELFFGEGSRLTVL.

The sample holds one count of this clone. This rearrangement joins TRBV11-2 to TRBJ1-2; 8 bases are a match to TRBD1. Trimming at V came to 2 bases and at J to 3 bases, leaving 14 bases not matched to a gene. The germline V gene encodes CDR1 SGHAT and CDR2 FQNNGV. The length of the CDR3 is 18 residues. DNA of the CDR3: TGTGCCAGCAGCTTATTGTTTGGGTTTACGACAGGGGACTATGGCTACACCTTC. This translates into CASSLLFGFTTGDYGYTF.

The chain is built from TRBV7-7 and TRBJ2-1, with D possibly being TRBD1 (7 bases). The length of the CDR3 is 18 residues. Trimming left V 5 bases short and J 1 base short, with 21 bases between. The germline CDR1 and CDR2 sequences are SSHAT and FNYEAQ (reference sequence). The CDR3 DNA reads as TGTGCCAGCAGCCCCTCCGGGTTGTCAGGGGGGTCCTACAATGAGCAGTTCTTC. Translating gives CASSPSGLSGGSYNEQFF.

The V and J genes are TRBV4-2 and TRBJ2-7; 8 bases fit TRBD1. V lost 4 bases, J lost 2 bases, and 4 bases stayed unmatched. Germline V lookup: CDR1 LGHNA, CDR2 YNFKEQ. The CDR3 is made up of 14 amino acids. The CDR3 nucleotides are TGTGCCAGCAGCCTGGGGACAGGAGCCTACGAGCAGTACTTC. The encoded protein is CASSLGTGAYEQYF.

This chain joins TRBV5-4 and TRBJ2-7; D is unresolved. Germline V CDR1 and CDR2: SGHNT, YYREEE (reference sequence). V was cut by 4 bases and J by 0 bases, with 20 bases left in between. The CDR3 is made up of 17 amino acids. The CDR3 DNA follows: TGTGCCAGCAGCCATCACTACCGTCCCCCGAACTCCTACGAGCAGTACGTC. As protein: CASSHHYRPPNSYEQYV.

This chain connects TRBV13 to TRBJ1-5; D unresolved. Germline CDR1 reads PRHDT; CDR2 reads FYEKMQ (reference sequence). V lost 5 bases and J 6 bases, leaving 14 bases between the germline ends. The CDR3 runs to 14 residues. CDR3: CASSHPTGGQPQHF. The CDR3 DNA reads as TGTGCCAGCAGCCACCCTACGGGAGGTCAGCCCCAGCATTTT.

The J gene is TRBJ2-2, the V gene TRBV19; D is possibly TRBD2 (6 bases). Germline loops: CDR1 LNHDA, CDR2 SQIVND (reference sequence). CDR3 size: 15 residues. With 5 bases removed from V and 4 bases from J, the gap between germline ends came to 14 bases. The CDR3 DNA is TGTGCCAGTAGTCCCTCGGGACTCCCCACCGGGGAGCTGTTTTTT. Residues: CASSPSGLPTGELFF.

The V and J genes are TRBV11-2 and TRBJ1-4; D remains unclear. The germline V gene encodes CDR1 SGHAT and CDR2 FQNNGV. V shed 1 base and J shed 0 bases, with 9 bases lying between them. The CDR3 has 16 residues. The CDR3 sequence is CASSLGLSPTNEKLFF. CDR3 coding DNA: TGTGCCAGCAGCTTAGGACTTTCCCCAACTAATGAAAAACTGTTTTTT.

This clone was detected once. V and J are TRBV10-1 and TRBJ2-7; possibly TRBD1 for D (6 bases). The V and J ends lost 8 bases and 0 bases respectively, with 8 bases between them. This CDR3 comprises 12 residues. Germline loops: CDR1 WNHNN, CDR2 SYGVQD (reference sequence). The CDR3 spells CASGDNSYEQYF. The CDR3 DNA follows: TGCGCCAGCGGGGACAACTCCTACGAGCAGTACTTC.

The chain combines TRBV30 with TRBJ1-1; tentatively, D is TRBD1 (6 bases). CDR3 size: 15 residues. Trimming removed 0 bases from V and 6 bases from J, with 17 bases in between. CDR1 is GTSNPN and CDR2 is SVGIG in the germline V gene (reference sequence). The DNA for the CDR3 is TGTGCCTGGAGTGTTCAGTGGGGGCGCTTGGCTGAAGCTTTCTTT. Translated: CAWSVQWGRLAEAFF.

The CDR3 sequence: CASSDSGTGFYNSPLHF. CDR3 bases: TGTGCCAGCAGTGATTCCGGGACAGGGTTCTATAATTCACCCCTCCACTTT. This rearrangement joins TRBV6-1 to TRBJ1-6, with 9 bases fitting TRBD1. V dropped 3 bases and J dropped 3; count of bases not matched to a gene: 6. This CDR3 contains 17 residues. Germline V lookup: CDR1 MNHNS, CDR2 SASEGT.

This sequence joins TRBV27 and TRBJ2-1; D not certain. The ends were cut back, 2 bases at V and 2 bases at J, with 7 bases in the middle. Germline V gives CDR1 MNHEY, CDR2 SMNVEV (reference sequence). The CDR3 loop spans 14 amino acids. CDR3 amino acids: CASSLISAYNEQFF. The CDR3 nucleotides read TGTGCCAGCAGTTTAATAAGCGCCTACAATGAGCAGTTCTTC.

This chain links TRBV30 with TRBJ2-5; no definite D call. CDR1 and CDR2 from the germline V gene are GTSNPN and SVGIG (reference sequence). The CDR3 loop spans 13 amino acids. Trimming left V 3 bases short and J 5 bases short, with 13 bases between. The CDR3 coding sequence is TGTGCCTGGAGAGGAGCTTCATGGGAGACCCAGTACTTC. Translation gives CAWRGASWETQYF.

The genes are TRBV5-4 and TRBJ1-6; no firm D call. The CDR3 has 15 amino acids. The germline gives CDR1 SGHNT, CDR2 YYREEE (reference sequence). Between the trimmed V and J ends, which lost 0 bases and 0 bases, there was a span of 4 bases. Written as DNA, the CDR3 is TGTGCCAGCAGCTTGGGGAGCTCCTATAATTCACCCCTCCACTTT. Translation gives CASSLGSSYNSPLHF.

V gene TRBV3-1 (or the pseudogene TRBV3-2) combines with J gene TRBJ1-1; D not certain. V gave up 2 bases and J gave up 10 bases, with 14 bases separating them. CDR1 and CDR2 from the germline V gene are LGHDT and YNNKEL (reference sequence). CDR3 size: 13 residues. The CDR3 bases are TGTGCCAGCAGCCAATCTAGGCGGGTTGGAGCTTTCTTT. Protein sequence: CASSQSRRVGAFF.

This chain uses TRBV19 with TRBJ2-1; the match to TRBD1 covers 10 bases. Germline CDR1 reads LNHDA; CDR2 reads SQIVND (reference sequence). This CDR3 spans 14 amino acids. The V and J ends lost 8 bases and 6 bases, in that order; junction bases with no gene match: 7. CDR3 sequence reads: CASGRQGAGNEQFF. The CDR3 DNA reads TGTGCCAGTGGAAGACAGGGGGCTGGCAATGAGCAGTTCTTC.

The chain employs TRBV24-1 and TRBJ2-3; 10 bases line up with TRBD2. Trimming took 1 base from V and 5 from J; bases not matched to a gene: 14. This CDR3 has 19 residues. Germline assignment: CDR1 KGHDR and CDR2 SFDVKD. CDR3 coding DNA: TGTGCCACCAGTGATTTAAAGGAGGTTTCTAGCGGGGGTTTAGATACGCAGTATTTT. Protein product: CATSDLKEVSSGGLDTQYF.

The rearrangement links TRBV11-2 to TRBJ2-3; TRBD2 agrees at 14 bases. The CDR3 contains 16 residues. V trimming: 5 bases; J trimming: 3 bases; junction bases outside the gene matches: 4. Per the germline V gene, CDR1 is SGHAT and CDR2 is FQNNGV. Written as DNA, the CDR3 is TGTGCCAGCAGCGGGACTAGCGGGGGCGGGACAGATACGCAGTATTTT. Protein: CASSGTSGGGTDTQYF.

V is TRBV7-8 and J is TRBJ2-2; 12 bases agree with TRBD2. Germline V gene lookup returns CDR1 SGHVS and CDR2 FQNEAQ. This CDR3 spans 15 amino acids. J gave up 6 bases and V 5 bases, and 4 bases lay outside the gene matches. This CDR3 reads CASSPRLAGAGELFF. DNA of the CDR3: TGTGCCAGCAGCCCGAGACTAGCGGGAGCCGGGGAGCTGTTTTTT.

The rearrangement links TRBV6-6 to TRBJ2-2; 9 bases match TRBD1. CDR1 is MNHNY, CDR2 SVGAGI, per germline (reference sequence). V shed 0 bases, J shed 3 bases, and the junction held 2 bases outside the gene matches. The CDR3 is made up of 16 amino acids. The CDR3, as DNA: TGTGCCAGCAGTTACTCACAGGGGGCGGACACCGGGGAGCTGTTTTTT. Translating gives CASSYSQGADTGELFF.

The genes are TRBV5-6 and TRBJ1-3, with D tentatively TRBD1 (5 bases). Germline CDR1 reads SGHDT; CDR2 reads YYEEEE. Trimming left V 4 bases short and J 0 bases short, with 14 bases between. The CDR3 contains 16 residues. The CDR3 sequence is CASSPWGRASGNTIYF. CDR3 nucleotides: TGTGCCAGCAGCCCCTGGGGCAGGGCCTCTGGAAACACCATATATTTT.

V gene TRBV20-1 combines with J gene TRBJ1-2, with 11 bases lining up with TRBD1. With 6 bases clipped from V and 8 bases from J, the junction kept 2 bases outside the gene matches. The CDR3 length is 11 residues. CDR1 and CDR2 from the germline V gene are DFQATT and SNEGSKA (reference sequence). The CDR3 nucleotides are TGCAGTGCCGGACAGGGGGCCGGCTACACCTTC. Protein sequence: CSAGQGAGYTF.

J is TRBJ1-3 and V is TRBV6-5; D not resolved. Germline loops: CDR1 MNHEY, CDR2 SVGAGI. Trimming cost V 8 bases and J 0 bases, with 11 bases left between them. The CDR3 is made up of 14 amino acids. CDR3 loop: CASGEGGSGNTIYF. The CDR3 DNA follows: TGTGCCAGCGGGGAGGGCGGCTCTGGAAACACCATATATTTT.

CDR3 DNA: TGCAGCGCCCGAGCCCCTAGCGGGGGGGCCCCCGGGGAGCTGTTTTTT. The encoded protein is CSARAPSGGAPGELFF. This chain links TRBV29-1 with TRBJ2-2; TRBD2 matches 12 bases. This CDR3 has 16 residues. V shed 7 bases and J 6 bases; nucleotides not matched to a gene: 12. Looked up from germline, CDR1 is SQVTM and CDR2 is ANQGSEA.

The V call is TRBV5-8, the J call TRBJ1-5; 7 nucleotides line up with TRBD1. V gave up 0 bases and J gave up 7 bases; unmatched junction bases: 4. The CDR3 totals 14 residues. CDR1 is SGHTS, CDR2 YDEGEE, per germline. The CDR3: CASSLGTGQQPQHF. CDR3 nucleotide sequence: TGTGCCAGCAGCTTGGGGACAGGTCAACAGCCCCAGCATTTT.

This clone has a single count. The chain recombines TRBV4-1 with TRBJ1-2, with 11 positions matching TRBD1. Germline values: CDR1 MGHRA, CDR2 YSYEKL. The CDR3 loop spans 16 amino acids. The V and J ends lost 0 bases and 4 bases, in that order; junction bases with no gene match: 4. CDR3 residues: CASSQERGTGGYGYTF. DNA of the CDR3: TGCGCCAGCAGCCAAGAACGAGGGACAGGGGGCTATGGCTACACCTTC.

The chain recombines TRBV18 with TRBJ2-7; 12 bases line up with TRBD1. The V and J ends lost 5 bases and 5 bases, in that order; junction bases with no gene match: 4. Germline V lookup: CDR1 KGHSH, CDR2 LQKENI. The CDR3 sequence is 14 residues long. In DNA, the CDR3 is TGTGCCAGCTCAAGCGGGACAGGGGGCAACGAGCAGTACTTC. Protein product: CASSSGTGGNEQYF.